One T cell receptor (beta chain) is described in this entry. The antigen remains undetermined. The CDR3 runs to 16 residues. V dropped 3 bases and J dropped 3; count of bases not matched to a gene: 5. Looked up from germline, CDR1 is SEHNR and CDR2 is FQNEAQ (reference sequence). The PCR employed 60 Vbeta primers together with 13 Jbeta primers. Clones were sequenced by immunoSEQ multiplex PCR, and TCRdb holds only the in-frame ones, with some missing. The data contain 200,000 to 250,000 clones, around 76% of them singletons. These data originate in a study of cytomegalovirus exposure and HLA in healthy donors. As for the study in general: An earlier analysis identified 117 million unique TCR beta sequences in about 200 million T cells.

Study results and caveats: The study found most TCR sequences rare, yet found some public TCRs in many donors. Accounts indicate the classifier identified cytomegalovirus status with strong specificity and sensitivity.

Sequencing was carried out using PBMCs. The origin of this receptor is a man aged 18 to 29 in good health and CMV-seronegative. The rearrangement uses TRBV7-9 and TRBJ2-2, with 9 bases lining up with TRBD2. CDR3 DNA: TGTGCCAGCAGCTTCAGGGCGGGAGGGTACACCGGGGAGCTGTTTTTT. Translation: CASSFRAGGYTGELFF.